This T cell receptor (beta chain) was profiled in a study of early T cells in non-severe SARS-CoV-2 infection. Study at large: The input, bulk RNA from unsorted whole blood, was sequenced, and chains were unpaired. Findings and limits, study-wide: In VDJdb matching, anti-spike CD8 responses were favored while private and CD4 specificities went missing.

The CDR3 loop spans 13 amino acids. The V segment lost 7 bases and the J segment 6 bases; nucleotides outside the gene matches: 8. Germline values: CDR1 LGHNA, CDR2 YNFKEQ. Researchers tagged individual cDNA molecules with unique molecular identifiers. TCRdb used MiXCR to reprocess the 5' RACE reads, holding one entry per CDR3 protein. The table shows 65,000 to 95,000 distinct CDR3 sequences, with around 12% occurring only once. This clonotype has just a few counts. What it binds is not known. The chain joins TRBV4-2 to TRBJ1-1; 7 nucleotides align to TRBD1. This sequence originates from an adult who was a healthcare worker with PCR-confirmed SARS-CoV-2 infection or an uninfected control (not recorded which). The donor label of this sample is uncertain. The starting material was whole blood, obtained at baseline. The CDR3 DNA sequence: TGTGCCAGCACCCCAGGGGGGCAGGCTGAAGCTTTCTTT. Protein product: CASTPGGQAEAFF.